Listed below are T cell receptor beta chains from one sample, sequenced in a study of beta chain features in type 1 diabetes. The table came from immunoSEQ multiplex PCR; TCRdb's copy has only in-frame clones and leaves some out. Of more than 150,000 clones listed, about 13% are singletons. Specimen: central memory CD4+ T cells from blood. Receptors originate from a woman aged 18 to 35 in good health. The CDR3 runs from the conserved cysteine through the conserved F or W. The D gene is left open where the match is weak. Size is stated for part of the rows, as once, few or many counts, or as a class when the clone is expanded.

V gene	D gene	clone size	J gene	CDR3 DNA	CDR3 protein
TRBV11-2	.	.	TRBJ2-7	TGTGCCAGCAGCTTAGTCGGGGGTTCGGTCCACGAGCAGTACTTC	CASSLVGGSVHEQYF
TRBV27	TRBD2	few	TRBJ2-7	TGTGCCAGCAGTCTCCGGGCCGGGAGGGAGAGCGAGCAGTACTTC	CASSLRAGRESEQYF
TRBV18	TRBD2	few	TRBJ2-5	TGTGCCAGCTCACCGGCAACATGGCGGGAGATCGGAGAGACCCAGTACTTC	CASSPATWREIGETQYF
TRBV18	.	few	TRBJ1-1	TGTGCCAGCTCACCCAGGGGAATGGGGACTGAAGCTTTCTTT	CASSPRGMGTEAFF
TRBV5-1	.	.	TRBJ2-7	TGCGCCAGCAGCTCCTCAGGTAATACCTACGAGCAGTACTTC	CASSSSGNTYEQYF
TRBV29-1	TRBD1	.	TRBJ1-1	TGCAGCGCCCTACAGGGGGCCACTGAAGCTTTCTTT	CSALQGATEAFF
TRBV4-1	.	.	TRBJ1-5	TGCGCCAGCAGCCAAGAAGGTGACAACAATGGGAGGCCCCAGCATTTT	CASSQEGDNNGRPQHF
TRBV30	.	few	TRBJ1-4	TGTGCCTGGAGTGTACGGGGGAGTGAAAAACTGTTTTTT	CAWSVRGSEKLFF
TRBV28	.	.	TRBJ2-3	TGTGCCAGCGGGGGACTCAAAACGCAGTATTTT	CASGGLKTQYF
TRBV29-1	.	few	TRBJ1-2	TGCAGCGTTGAACCACCGGGACACAGCTACACCTTC	CSVEPPGHSYTF
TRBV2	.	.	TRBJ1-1	TGTGCCAGCAGTGACACCAGGGGCGACGGCACTGAAGCTTTCTTT	CASSDTRGDGTEAFF
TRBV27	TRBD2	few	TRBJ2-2	TGTGCCAGCACCAAGGTCAGAAGTAGCGGGAGATTCAGGATCGGGGAGCTGTTTTTT	CASTKVRSSGRFRIGELFF
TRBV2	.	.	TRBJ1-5	TGTGCCAGCACAGGGCAGGGTTGGAATCAGCCCCAGCATTTT	CASTGQGWNQPQHF
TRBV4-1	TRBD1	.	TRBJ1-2	TGCGCCAGCAGCCAAGAAGGACAGGGTAGGCATGGCTACACCTTC	CASSQEGQGRHGYTF
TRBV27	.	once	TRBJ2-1	TGTGCCAGCAGTTTAATCGGGGAGACCATTGGAAATGAGCAGTTCTTC	CASSLIGETIGNEQFF
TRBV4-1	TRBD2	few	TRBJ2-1	TGCGCCAGCAGCCAAGGCCTAGCGGGAGACTACAATGAGCAGTTCTTC	CASSQGLAGDYNEQFF
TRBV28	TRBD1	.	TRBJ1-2	TGTGCCAGCAGCCCGGGACAGAACTATGGCTACACCTTC	CASSPGQNYGYTF
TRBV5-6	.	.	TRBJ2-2	TGTGCCAGCAGAATACAGGGTTTCGCGATCGGGGAGCTGTTTTTT	CASRIQGFAIGELFF
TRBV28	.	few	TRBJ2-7	TGTGCCAGTAGTTTGACTTACGAGCAGTACTTC	CASSLTYEQYF
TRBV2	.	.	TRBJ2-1	TGTGCCCAAACGGGCGGGAAGTTCACCTTCAATGAGCAGTTCTTC	CAQTGGKFTFNEQFF
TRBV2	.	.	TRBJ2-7	TGTGCCAGCAGTGAATACGGCGAGCAGTACTTC	CASSEYGEQYF
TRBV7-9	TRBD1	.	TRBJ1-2	TGTGCCAGCAGCTTAGGACAGGGGAGCTATGGCTACACCTTC	CASSLGQGSYGYTF
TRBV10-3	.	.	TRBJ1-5	TGTGCCAGCCGAGGCCGCAATCAGCCCCAGCATTTT	CASRGRNQPQHF
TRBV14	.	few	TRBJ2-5	TGTGCCAGCAGCCCCCAGGCCACAGGCACCGAGACCCAGTACTTC	CASSPQATGTETQYF
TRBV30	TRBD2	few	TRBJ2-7	TGTGCCTGGAGTAGTGGGCTAGCGGTCTACGAGCAGTACTTC	CAWSSGLAVYEQYF
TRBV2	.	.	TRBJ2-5	TGTGCCAGCAGCCCCAAAGAGACCCAGTACTTC	CASSPKETQYF
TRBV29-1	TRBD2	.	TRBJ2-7	TGCAGCGTTAGGGAGGGTTCCTACGAGCAGTACTTC	CSVREGSYEQYF
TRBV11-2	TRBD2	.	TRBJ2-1	TGTGCCAGCAGCTCCCTTACTAGCGGGAGAAGACATGAGCAGTTCTTC	CASSSLTSGRRHEQFF
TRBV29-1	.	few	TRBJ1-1	TGCAGCGTTCTTGGACAGAGCCTGAACACTGAAGCTTTCTTT	CSVLGQSLNTEAFF
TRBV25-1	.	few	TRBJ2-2	TGTGCCAGCAGTGAATATACAAGGAACACCGGGGAGCTGTTTTTT	CASSEYTRNTGELFF
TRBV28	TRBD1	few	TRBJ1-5	TGTGCCAGCTACACAGGGGGCGGGCAGCCCCAGCATTTT	CASYTGGGQPQHF
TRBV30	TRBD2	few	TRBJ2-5	TGTGCCTGGAGTGGACTAGCGGGATTTGAGACCCAGTACTTC	CAWSGLAGFETQYF
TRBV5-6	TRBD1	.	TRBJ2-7	TGTGCCAGCAGATATCGGACAGGGGGTTCCTACGAGCAGTACTTC	CASRYRTGGSYEQYF
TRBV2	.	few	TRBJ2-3	TGTGCCAGCCGTTGGACTAGCACAGATACGCAGTATTTT	CASRWTSTDTQYF
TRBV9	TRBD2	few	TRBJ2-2	TGTGCCAGCAGCATCACCCGGACTAGCGGGAGCGGGGAGCTGTTTTTT	CASSITRTSGSGELFF
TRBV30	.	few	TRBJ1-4	TGTGCCTGGAGCCCCCTGGCGGAGGGTTTCCCCAATTTT	CAWSPLAEGFPNF
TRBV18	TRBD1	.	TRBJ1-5	TGTGCCAGCTCACAAACGGACAGGGGCTACCAGCCCCAGCATTTT	CASSQTDRGYQPQHF
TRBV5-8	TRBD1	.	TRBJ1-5	TGTGCCAGCAGCTTTCGACAGGGTGGGCAGCCCCAGCATTTT	CASSFRQGGQPQHF
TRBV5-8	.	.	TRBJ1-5	TGTGCCAGCAGCTCCTTCCCTAATCAGCCCCAGCATTTT	CASSSFPNQPQHF
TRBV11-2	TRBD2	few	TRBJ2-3	TGTGCCAGCAGCCAATGGACTAGCGGCAGCACAGATACGCAGTATTTT	CASSQWTSGSTDTQYF
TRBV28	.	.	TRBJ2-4	TGTGCCAGCAGTTTACCCGTCCCCGTCAACATTCAGTACTTC	CASSLPVPVNIQYF
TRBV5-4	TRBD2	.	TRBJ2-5	TGTGCCAGCCGACCGGGGGGGGACGCGGAGACCCAGTACTTC	CASRPGGDAETQYF
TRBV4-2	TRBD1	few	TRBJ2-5	TGTGCCAGCAGCCACGGACAGGGGAAGACCCAGTACTTC	CASSHGQGKTQYF
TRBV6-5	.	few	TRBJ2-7	TGTGCCAGCAGCTCCTCTAGCGCCCCCTCCTACGAGCAGTACTTC	CASSSSSAPSYEQYF
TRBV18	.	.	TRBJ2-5	TGTGCCAGCTCACCCACTCCGGAGACCCAGTACTTC	CASSPTPETQYF
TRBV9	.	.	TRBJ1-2	TGTGCCAGCAGCGTAGACGTGGACAGAGCGTATGGCTACACCTTC	CASSVDVDRAYGYTF
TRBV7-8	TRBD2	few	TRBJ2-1	TGTGCCAGCAGCTCTCGGCCGGGACTAGCGGGACACAATGAGCAGTTCTTC	CASSSRPGLAGHNEQFF
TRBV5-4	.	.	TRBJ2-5	TGTGCCAGCAGCTTGAGGGGCGGTTCACAAGAGACCCAGTACTTC	CASSLRGGSQETQYF
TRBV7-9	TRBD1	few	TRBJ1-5	TGTGCCAGCAGTCTGGGACAGAGAAATCAGCCCCAGCATTTT	CASSLGQRNQPQHF
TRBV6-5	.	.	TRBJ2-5	TGTGCCAGCAGAAGACTAGGCTTAGAGACCCAGTACTTC	CASRRLGLETQYF
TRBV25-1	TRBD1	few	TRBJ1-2	TGTGCCAGCAGTCCCTGGGACAGGGCGAGCTATGGCTACACCTTC	CASSPWDRASYGYTF